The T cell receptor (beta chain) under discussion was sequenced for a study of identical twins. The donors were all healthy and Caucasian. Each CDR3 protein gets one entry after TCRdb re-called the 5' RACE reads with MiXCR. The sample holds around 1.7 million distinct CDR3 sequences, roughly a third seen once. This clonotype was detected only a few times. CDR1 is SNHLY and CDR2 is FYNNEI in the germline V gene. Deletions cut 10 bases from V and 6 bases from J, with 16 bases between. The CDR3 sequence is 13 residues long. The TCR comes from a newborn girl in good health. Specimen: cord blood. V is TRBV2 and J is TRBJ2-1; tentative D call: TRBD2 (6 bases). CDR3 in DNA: TGTGCCACGTCGCGGGACTGGATCAATGAGCAGTTCTTC. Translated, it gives CATSRDWINEQFF.